Included here is one T cell receptor beta chain sequence, with context. Antigen unknown. These data are taken from a study of shared clonotypes between healthy human individuals. Sequenced by immunoSEQ multiplex PCR; TCRdb stores in-frame clones only, minus some. The data contain about 1.5 million clones, about 98% of them seen just once; the ten biggest clones take up 0.4% to 0.45%. Findings and limits, study-wide: Estimated richness was generally greater in naive than memory subsets.

Deletions cut 7 bases from V and 2 bases from J, with 15 bases between. Germline CDR1 KGHSH, CDR2 LQKENI. This CDR3 is 15 amino acids long. Source material: naive CD4+ T cells sorted from blood. Regarding subset: CD45RA+ positively selected. The chain joins TRBV18 to TRBJ1-3, with D possibly TRBD1 on 5 matching bases. The sequence came from a young man in good health. Here the CDR3 reads CASLHLGGTGNTIYF. In nucleotides, the CDR3 is TGTGCCAGCTTACACCTTGGGGGTACTGGAAACACCATATATTTT.